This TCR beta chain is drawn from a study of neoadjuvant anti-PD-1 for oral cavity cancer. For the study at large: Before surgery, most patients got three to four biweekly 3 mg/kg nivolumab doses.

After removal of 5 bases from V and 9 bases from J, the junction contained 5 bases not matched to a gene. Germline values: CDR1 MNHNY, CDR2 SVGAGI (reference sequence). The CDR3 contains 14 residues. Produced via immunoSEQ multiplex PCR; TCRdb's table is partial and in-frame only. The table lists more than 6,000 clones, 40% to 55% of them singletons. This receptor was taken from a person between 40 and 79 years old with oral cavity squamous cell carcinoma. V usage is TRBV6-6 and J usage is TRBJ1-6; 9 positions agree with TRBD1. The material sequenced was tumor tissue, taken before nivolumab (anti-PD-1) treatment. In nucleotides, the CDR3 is TGTGCCAGCAGTCTACAGGGGGCGACTTCACCCCTCCACTTT. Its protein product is CASSLQGATSPLHF.